The 26 T cell receptor beta chains listed next were all sequenced from one sample in a study. TCRdb called the 5' RACE reads again in MiXCR, with one record for every CDR3 protein. The data hold tens of thousands of distinct CDR3 sequences, with under 25% observed a single time. Material for sequencing was memory CD4+ T cells sorted from a lymph node. Indicated subset: memory CD4+ T cells, CD4+CD45RO+CD25-. The receptor source for this set is a female donor with breast cancer.

This clonotype was observed a few times. A read error may produce the germline difference seen at one junction end. This chain links TRBV7-2 with TRBJ2-7, with 9 bases matching TRBD2. The germline gives CDR1 SGHTA, CDR2 FQGNSA. This CDR3 comprises 13 residues. This chain's CDR3 is CASSLAGSYEQYF. The DNA for the CDR3 is TGTGCCAGCAGCCTAGCGGGGTCCTACGAGCAGTACTTC.

This clonotype was detected ten times or more. This sequence joins TRBV20-1 and TRBJ1-2, with 8 bases matching TRBD1. The junction had 3 bases not matched to a gene; V was cut back by 3 bases and J by 0 bases. CDR3 length: 14 amino acids. Per germline, CDR1 DFQATT and CDR2 SNEGSKA (reference sequence). CDR3 sequence: CSARGQVANYGYTF. DNA for the CDR3: TGCAGTGCTAGGGGACAGGTAGCTAACTATGGCTACACCTTC.

The chain uses TRBV12-3 or TRBV12-4 and TRBJ2-1; 14 bases are a match to TRBD2. The junction had 2 bases not matched to a gene; V was cut back by 6 bases and J by 4 bases. The CDR3 loop spans 15 amino acids. The CDR3 DNA reads as TGTGCCAGCAGAGGGACTAGCGGGAGATACAATGAGCAGTTCTTC. It encodes CASRGTSGRYNEQFF.

In this sample, this clonotype turned up a few times. V and J are TRBV7-9 and TRBJ2-2; 7 nucleotides line up with TRBD1. Germline loops: CDR1 SEHNR, CDR2 FQNEAQ (reference sequence). Losses at the gene ends were 2 bases for V and 6 bases for J; bases not matched to a gene: 0. The CDR3 runs to 13 residues. CDR3 loop: CASSLQGAGELFF. The CDR3 coding sequence is TGTGCCAGCAGCTTACAGGGGGCCGGGGAGCTGTTTTTT.

This clonotype appeared a few times. The V gene is TRBV9, the J gene TRBJ2-3; D is unresolved. Between the trimmed V and J ends, which lost 2 bases and 2 bases, there was a span of 12 bases. Germline V gene data show CDR1 as SGDLS and CDR2 as YYNGEE. The CDR3 contains 15 residues. CDR3 bases: TGTGCCAGCAGCGTTCTGGCGGACCACACAGATACGCAGTATTTT. Its protein is CASSVLADHTDTQYF.

In its sample, this clonotype was seen a few times. CDR3 sequence: CASMGTENNEQFF. CDR3 sequence (DNA): TGTGCCAGCATGGGGACGGAAAACAATGAGCAGTTCTTC. The chain has TRBV6-5 and TRBJ2-1; either TRBD1 or TRBD2 may fit D (5 bases each). The V gene lost 7 bases and the J gene lost 5 bases, with 12 bases spanning the gap. The CDR3 is made up of 13 amino acids. Germline V gives CDR1 MNHEY, CDR2 SVGAGI.

At least ten counts were recorded for this clonotype. The J gene is TRBJ1-1, the V gene TRBV9; possibly TRBD1 for D (5 bases). CDR3 length: 16 residues. The V gene lost 3 bases and the J gene lost 4 bases, with 19 bases spanning the gap. The germline CDR1 and CDR2 sequences are SGDLS and YYNGEE. This CDR3 is CASSAHFGGGGTEAFF. CDR3 nucleotides: TGTGCCAGCAGCGCCCACTTCGGGGGGGGAGGCACTGAAGCTTTCTTT.

The chain is built from TRBV7-9 and TRBJ2-5; tentatively, D is TRBD2 (6 bases). The CDR3 runs 16 residues. The germline V gene has CDR1 SEHNR and CDR2 FQNEAQ (reference sequence). V was shortened by 2 bases and J by 2 bases, with 15 bases between the two germline ends. Here the CDR3 DNA reads TGTGCCAGCAGCTTAAGGAGTGGTAGCGGACAAGAGACCCAGTACTTC. It codes for CASSLRSGSGQETQYF.

On this clonotype: A clone one base away is much larger, so this may be a read error. The genes are TRBV6-6 and TRBJ1-1; 8 bases agree with TRBD1. The CDR3 contains 16 residues. CDR1 MNHNY and CDR2 SVGAGI come from the germline V gene (reference sequence). V shed 6 bases, J shed 0 bases, and the junction held 9 bases outside the gene matches. CDR3 bases: TGTGCCAGCAGCCTTACAGGGGGGAGGTTGAACACTGAAGCTTTCTTT. Its protein is CASSLTGGRLNTEAFF.

The chain links TRBV5-1 to TRBJ1-2; the D gene is possibly TRBD1 (5 bases). Germline CDR1 and CDR2: SGHRS and YFSETQ. This CDR3 comprises 13 residues. With 7 bases removed from V and 0 bases from J, the gap between germline ends came to 10 bases. In nucleotides, the CDR3 is TGCGCCAGCTCCATGGACACTAACTATGGCTACACCTTC. Its protein is CASSMDTNYGYTF.

This clonotype has more than one count but fewer than ten. The rearrangement links TRBV24-1 to TRBJ1-2, with D hard to call. The germline V and J ends were trimmed by 2 bases and 3 bases, with 15 bases remaining between them. This CDR3 has 16 amino acids. Germline V CDR1 and CDR2: KGHDR, SFDVKD. The CDR3 loop is CATSDSWQEDDYGYTF. CDR3 nucleotide sequence: TGTGCCACCAGTGATTCTTGGCAAGAGGACGACTATGGCTACACCTTC.

The table lists this clonotype with a few counts. The V and J genes are TRBV5-1 and TRBJ1-1, with D maybe TRBD1 (6 bases). Germline V lookup: CDR1 SGHRS, CDR2 YFSETQ. CDR3 length equals 14 residues. The germline V and J ends were trimmed by 2 bases and 3 bases, with 11 bases remaining between them. DNA for the CDR3: TGCGCCAGCAGCTTCACAGGGTCTGACACTGAAGCTTTCTTT. Its protein product is CASSFTGSDTEAFF.

The chain recombines TRBV6-2 or TRBV6-3 with TRBJ1-1; D is possibly TRBD1 (5 bases). Germline V gives CDR1 MNHEY, CDR2 SVGEGT. The CDR3 contains 15 residues. V was trimmed by 8 bases and J by 5 bases, leaving 21 bases between them. The CDR3 sequence is CASLYGGITDTEAFF. CDR3 sequence (DNA): TGTGCCAGCCTCTACGGGGGGATCACTGATACTGAAGCTTTCTTT.

CDR3 coding DNA: TGCAGCTATGGTAGCGGGGGGTACAATGAGCAGTTCTTC. Amino acids: CSYGSGGYNEQFF. The rearrangement links TRBV29-1 to TRBJ2-1, with 10 positions matching TRBD2. The CDR3 spans 13 residues. The germline V gene has CDR1 SQVTM and CDR2 ANQGSEA. V dropped 8 bases and J dropped 4; count of bases not matched to a gene: 5.

In its sample, this clonotype was seen a few times. The genes are TRBV4-1 and TRBJ2-1; D perhaps matches TRBD1 (6 bases). Germline-derived CDR1 and CDR2 are MGHRA and YSYEKL. Trimming took off 0 bases at V and 10 bases at J, with 19 bases between the two ends. This CDR3 region has 16 residues. The CDR3 DNA reads as TGCGCCAGCAGCCAAGATGGGAGACCCGGGCAGGGGGAGCAGTTCTTC. It yields the protein CASSQDGRPGQGEQFF.

The V and J genes are TRBV2 and TRBJ1-2; 7 bases match TRBD1. V trimming: 4 bases; J trimming: 5 bases; junction bases outside the gene matches: 4. Germline CDR1 SNHLY, CDR2 FYNNEI. The CDR3 loop spans 13 amino acids. CDR3 sequence (DNA): TGTGCCAGCAGTGGGGACAGACGTTATGGCTACACCTTC. Its translation is CASSGDRRYGYTF.

This clonotype was detected a few times. J is TRBJ2-7 and V is TRBV9, with D unclear. Trimming shortened V by 2 bases and J by 5 bases, and 20 bases separated the two germline ends. The CDR3 spans 16 residues. Germline-derived CDR1 and CDR2 are SGDLS and YYNGEE. The CDR3, as DNA: TGTGCCAGCAGCGTCTCACTACAGAGTCCCCGCCACGAGCAGTACTTC. Protein: CASSVSLQSPRHEQYF.

In this sample, this clonotype turned up a few times. The chain has TRBV5-6 and TRBJ2-5; D possibly corresponds to TRBD2 (5 bases). Germline V gives CDR1 SGHDT, CDR2 YYEEEE. The V end lost 0 bases, the J end lost 5 bases, and 17 bases lay between the germline ends. This CDR3 is built from 16 residues. The CDR3 nucleotides are TGTGCCAGCAGCTTGGTTGGGAGTGTATCCCGGGAGACCCAGTACTTC. Translation: CASSLVGSVSRETQYF.

The chain links TRBV5-6 to TRBJ2-3; 9 bases map to TRBD1. There are 15 residues in the CDR3. V was clipped by 4 bases and J by 4 bases; unmatched bases: 7. Germline V lookup: CDR1 SGHDT, CDR2 YYEEEE. In nucleotides, the CDR3 is TGTGCCAGCAGCCCCGGGACAGGGTCGGCAGATACGCAGTATTTT. As protein: CASSPGTGSADTQYF.

The chain employs TRBV20-1 and TRBJ2-3, with TRBD1 as a possible D gene (6 bases). Trimming shortened V by 5 bases and J by 0 bases, and 9 bases separated the two germline ends. This CDR3 region has 13 residues. Germline CDR1 is DFQATT and CDR2 is SNEGSKA (reference sequence). CDR3 sequence reads: CSARTDSTDTQYF. CDR3 DNA sequence: TGCAGTGCTCGGACAGATAGCACAGATACGCAGTATTTT.

Many counts were recorded for this clonotype. V gene TRBV29-1 combines with J gene TRBJ1-1; D possibly corresponds to TRBD1 (6 bases). V lost 7 bases, J lost 3 bases, and 12 bases lay in between. Per germline, CDR1 SQVTM and CDR2 ANQGSEA. The CDR3 totals 12 residues. CDR3 DNA sequence: TGCAGCGCGAACAGGGCGGACACTGAAGCTTTCTTT. As protein: CSANRADTEAFF.

This chain connects TRBV30 to TRBJ2-3; 8 bases are a match to TRBD2. This CDR3 spans 13 amino acids. The V and J ends lost 2 bases and 4 bases, in that order; junction bases with no gene match: 2. Germline V gene data show CDR1 as GTSNPN and CDR2 as SVGIG (reference sequence). CDR3 nucleotides: TGTGCCTGGAGTAAAGCGGGAGCAGATACGCAGTATTTT. It yields the protein CAWSKAGADTQYF.

The rearrangement links TRBV28 to TRBJ2-7, with D hard to call. Germline V gene data show CDR1 as MDHEN and CDR2 as SYDVKM. The V end was cut by 6 bases, the J end by 2 bases, with 11 bases between. There are 13 residues in the CDR3. For the CDR3, the DNA is TGTGCCAGCAGCCTTACCCTAACCTACGAGCAGTACTTC. Protein product: CASSLTLTYEQYF.

This clonotype was seen a few times. The DNA for the CDR3 is TGTGCCAGCAGCTTGGGGACAGGGCGCAACGAGCAGTACTTC. This encodes CASSLGTGRNEQYF. This chain uses TRBV7-2 with TRBJ2-7; TRBD1 matches 9 bases. CDR1 and CDR2 from the germline V gene are SGHTA and FQGNSA. This CDR3 region has 14 residues. Trimming cost V 3 bases and J 5 bases; bases outside gene matches: 5.

The chain uses TRBV7-2 and TRBJ2-7; D remains ambiguous. Looked up from germline, CDR1 is SGHTA and CDR2 is FQGNSA. The CDR3 is made up of 13 amino acids. V lost 5 bases to trimming and J lost 6 bases, with 14 bases between them. DNA for the CDR3: TGTGCCAGCAGCAAAGGTGGGTCCGGCGAGCAGTACTTC. Protein: CASSKGGSGEQYF.

This clonotype was recorded a few times. The genes are TRBV7-9 and TRBJ1-2; D is ambiguous. CDR3 length: 13 residues. Trimming pared 8 bases from V and 6 bases from J, leaving 16 bases between. CDR1 SEHNR and CDR2 FQNEAQ come from the germline V gene (reference sequence). The CDR3 nucleotides read TGTGCCAGCTCGTCAGTGGGGTCGGATGGCTACACCTTC. It is translated as CASSSVGSDGYTF.